These 27 T cell receptor beta chains originate from one sample sequenced in a study of blood T cell repertoires in COVID-19. Clones were read by immunoSEQ multiplex PCR, and TCRdb kept only the in-frame ones, dropping some. The table shows about 150,000 clones, with 88% occurring only once. The specimen sequenced was PBMCs or T cells enriched from blood (not recorded which). The receptors originated from a woman in her 30s with acute COVID-19.

This clone was counted once. This chain joins TRBV6-6 and TRBJ2-5; 7 bases fit TRBD1. This CDR3 has 14 amino acids. In germline, CDR1 is MNHNY, CDR2 SVGAGI (reference sequence). V lost 7 bases and J lost 5; bases outside the gene matches: 10. Here the CDR3 reads CASTDRVFGETQYF. The CDR3 bases are TGTGCCAGCACCGACAGGGTGTTCGGCGAGACCCAGTACTTC.

V usage is TRBV4-2 and J usage is TRBJ2-3, with 15 nucleotides matching TRBD2. The CDR3 extends over 18 amino acids. V was clipped by 0 bases and J by 0 bases; unmatched bases: 1. CDR1 LGHNA and CDR2 YNFKEQ come from the germline V gene. The CDR3: CASSQDGTSGRSTDTQYF. The CDR3 DNA reads as TGTGCCAGCAGCCAAGATGGGACTAGCGGGAGGAGCACAGATACGCAGTATTTT.

A single count supports this clone. V is TRBV28 and J is TRBJ1-3; 9 bases are a match to TRBD1. Germline V gene sequence: CDR1 MDHEN, CDR2 SYDVKM. CDR3 length: 16 residues. Trimming removed 4 bases from V and 2 bases from J; junction bases left unmatched: 6. The CDR3 DNA sequence: TGTGCCAGCAGTTCCCCGGGACAGGGTACTGGAAACACCATATATTTT. It yields the protein CASSSPGQGTGNTIYF.

The rearrangement links TRBV27 to TRBJ2-7, with 7 bases identical to TRBD2. The CDR3 sequence is 15 residues long. J gave up 4 bases and V 4 bases, and 10 bases lay outside the gene matches. CDR1 is MNHEY and CDR2 is SMNVEV in the germline V gene (reference sequence). The CDR3 loop is CASSSLGLAEYEQYF. The CDR3, as DNA: TGTGCCAGCAGTTCCCTGGGCCTAGCGGAGTACGAGCAGTACTTC.

This clone was recorded once. The gene calls are TRBV12-5 and TRBJ2-3, with 7 bases lining up with TRBD2. V trimming: 0 bases; J trimming: 4 bases; junction bases outside the gene matches: 7. There are 16 residues in the CDR3. Per germline, CDR1 LGHNT and CDR2 FRNRAP. This CDR3 is CASGLVREREADTQYF. CDR3 in DNA: TGTGCTAGTGGTTTGGTAAGGGAGCGGGAAGCAGATACGCAGTATTTT.

DNA of the CDR3: TGTGCCAGCAGCCATCTGTACGCGGGGGGACCCACAGATACGCAGTATTTT. Protein: CASSHLYAGGPTDTQYF. V gene TRBV14 combines with J gene TRBJ2-3; 8 nucleotides align to TRBD2. J gave up 2 bases and V 3 bases, and 10 bases lay outside the gene matches. CDR1 and CDR2 from the germline V gene are SGHDN and FVKESK. This CDR3 region has 17 residues.

The rearrangement links TRBV4-3 to TRBJ2-4; D may be TRBD2 (5 bases). The germline V gene encodes CDR1 LGHNA and CDR2 YSLEER. The germline V and J ends were trimmed by 0 bases and 4 bases, with 19 bases remaining between them. The CDR3 consists of 18 residues. CDR3 DNA sequence: TGCGCCAGCAGCCAAGATAGTTTTCTAGCAACCACAAAAAACATTCAGTACTTC. It translates to CASSQDSFLATTKNIQYF.

The chain joins TRBV5-4 to TRBJ2-4; 9 bases are a match to TRBD1. Germline V lookup: CDR1 SGHNT, CDR2 YYREEE (reference sequence). After removal of 4 bases from V and 7 bases from J, the junction contained 12 bases not matched to a gene. The CDR3 covers 16 residues. CDR3 amino acids: CASSGPTGTGRNIQYF. For the CDR3, the DNA is TGTGCCAGCAGCGGGCCAACTGGGACAGGGAGGAACATTCAGTACTTC.

V and J are TRBV30 and TRBJ2-7, with 11 bases fitting TRBD2. CDR3 size: 18 residues. Germline trimming cut 8 bases from V and 2 bases from J; bases unmatched to any gene: 20. Germline CDR1 GTSNPN, CDR2 SVGIG (reference sequence). The CDR3 loop is CAPGPVLAGVNGTYEQYF. The CDR3 coding sequence is TGTGCCCCTGGACCTGTACTAGCGGGAGTGAACGGCACCTACGAGCAGTACTTC.

The V gene is TRBV7-2, the J gene TRBJ2-2; unclear D gene. Looked up from germline, CDR1 is SGHTA and CDR2 is FQGNSA. Trimming pared 4 bases from V and 5 bases from J, leaving 8 bases between. The CDR3 length is 13 residues. CDR3 bases: TGTGCCAGCAGCTCCCGTCGGACCGGGGAGCTGTTTTTT. Translated: CASSSRRTGELFF.

This chain joins TRBV10-3 and TRBJ1-2, with D possibly TRBD1 on 5 matching bases. CDR3 length equals 13 residues. V lost 10 bases and J lost 4, with 16 bases in between. Germline CDR1 and CDR2: ENHRY and SYGVKD. The CDR3 coding sequence is TGTGCCACCGGGCGGGAAGGGGTCTATGGCTACACCTTC. Translated, it gives CATGREGVYGYTF.

The chain is built from TRBV28 and TRBJ1-2, with D uncertain. This CDR3 is built from 12 residues. Trimming left V 5 bases short and J 8 bases short, with 12 bases between. Germline assignment: CDR1 MDHEN and CDR2 SYDVKM. Here the CDR3 DNA reads TGTGCCAGCAGTCCCGTCCTAGGAGGCTACACCTTC. Protein: CASSPVLGGYTF.

In its sample, this clone was seen once. The chain is built from TRBV29-1 and TRBJ2-5; 7 bases line up with TRBD1. The V segment lost 7 bases and the J segment 2 bases; nucleotides outside the gene matches: 10. This CDR3 spans 14 amino acids. Per the germline V gene, CDR1 is SQVTM and CDR2 is ANQGSEA. CDR3 protein: CSAGDRGLQETQYF. As DNA, the CDR3 is TGCAGCGCCGGTGATAGGGGGCTTCAAGAGACCCAGTACTTC. The full variable domain, in which reference TRBV29-1 and TRBJ2-5 provide the parts outside the CDR3, is SAVISQKPSRDICQRGTSLTIQCQVDSQVTMMFWYRQQPGQSLTLIATANQGSEATYESGFVIDKFPISRPNLTFSTLTVSNMSPEDSSIYLCSAGDRGLQETQYFGPGTRLLVL.

The chain is built from TRBV27 and TRBJ1-2, with a tentative D call TRBD1 (5 bases). The CDR3 totals 13 residues. CDR1 is MNHEY, CDR2 SMNVEV, per germline (reference sequence). Trimming pared 7 bases from V and 2 bases from J, leaving 11 bases between. CDR3 in DNA: TGTGCCAGCAAGGAGGGACGGAACTATGGCTACACCTTC. This translates into CASKEGRNYGYTF.

This chain uses TRBV25-1 with TRBJ2-7; 8 bases match TRBD2. There are 16 residues in the CDR3. Trimming cost V 3 bases and J 6 bases; bases outside gene matches: 13. CDR1 and CDR2 (germline): MGHDK, SYGVNS. The CDR3 DNA follows: TGTGCCAGCAGTGATCCCGGGCTAGCGGGCCCCGCCGAGCAGTACTTC. It specifies CASSDPGLAGPAEQYF.

The genes are TRBV5-1 and TRBJ2-2, with 8 bases matching TRBD2. Germline CDR1 SGHRS, CDR2 YFSETQ. V shed 2 bases and J 4 bases; nucleotides not matched to a gene: 7. This CDR3 region has 16 residues. The CDR3 nucleotides read TGCGCCAGCAGCTTAAAGCGGGGGTCGGGCACCGGGGAGCTGTTTTTT. Translation: CASSLKRGSGTGELFF.

The chain carries TRBV5-4 and TRBJ1-2; a weak D match, TRBD1 (6 bases). Deletions cut 5 bases from V and 2 bases from J, with 19 bases between. Looked up from germline, CDR1 is SGHNT and CDR2 is YYREEE (reference sequence). The CDR3 length is 16 residues. CDR3 sequence: CASSFPLTGPNYGYTF. The DNA of the CDR3 is TGTGCCAGCAGTTTCCCTTTGACAGGCCCCAACTATGGCTACACCTTC.

The chain employs TRBV12-5 and TRBJ1-5; possible D gene TRBD1, 6 bases. V was clipped by 1 base and J by 6 bases, with 16 bases between them. The CDR3 runs 16 residues. Germline lookup yields CDR1 LGHNT and CDR2 FRNRAP. In nucleotides, the CDR3 is TGTGCTAGTGGTTTGGGTACCCCAGGGGAGGGTCAGCCCCAGCATTTT. It is translated as CASGLGTPGEGQPQHF. Filled out from reference TRBV12-5 and TRBJ1-5, the complete variable domain reads DARVTQTPRHKVTEMGQEVTMRCQPILGHNTVFWYRQTMMQGLELLAYFRNRAPLDDSGMPKDRFSAEMPDATLATLKIQPSEPRDSAVYFCASGLGTPGEGQPQHFGDGTRLSIL.

V usage is TRBV11-2 and J usage is TRBJ2-3; 10 bases are a match to TRBD2. The CDR3 sequence is 18 residues long. Germline V gene sequence: CDR1 SGHAT, CDR2 FQNNGV. V lost 3 bases to trimming and J lost 2 bases; unmatched junction nucleotides: 11. The CDR3 DNA follows: TGTGCCAGCAGCTTGCCAAAGTTTCTAGCGGGAGCCACAGATACGCAGTATTTT. It is translated as CASSLPKFLAGATDTQYF.

V and J are TRBV4-2 and TRBJ2-1, with TRBD2 matching 10 bases. The CDR3 has 15 amino acids. Trimming removed 4 bases from V and 7 bases from J; junction bases left unmatched: 7. Looked up from germline, CDR1 is LGHNA and CDR2 is YNFKEQ. The CDR3 nucleotides are TGTGCCAGCAGCCCTCGACTAGCGGGCATTAATGAGCAGTTCTTC. Translation: CASSPRLAGINEQFF.

The rearrangement joins TRBV27 to TRBJ1-1, with D perhaps TRBD1 (6 bases). The germline V and J ends were trimmed by 6 bases and 8 bases, with 13 bases remaining between them. The CDR3 runs 12 residues. Per germline, CDR1 MNHEY and CDR2 SMNVEV (reference sequence). The CDR3 coding sequence is TGTGCCAGCAGCCCCCAGGGGCAAGAAGCTTTCTTT. It is translated as CASSPQGQEAFF.

This clone was recorded only once. The chain couples TRBV29-1 to TRBJ1-3; D is perhaps TRBD1 (5 bases). The CDR3 extends over 12 amino acids. V was cut by 1 base and J by 4 bases, with 5 bases left in between. CDR1 SQVTM and CDR2 ANQGSEA come from the germline V gene. The CDR3 sequence is CSVEGTGNTIYF. The CDR3 DNA is TGCAGCGTTGAAGGGACAGGAAACACCATATATTTT.

A few counts support this clone. The chain has TRBV7-2 and TRBJ2-3; 8 nucleotides line up with TRBD2. With V trimmed by 5 bases and J by 1 base, 5 bases remained unmatched. CDR3 size: 15 residues. Germline CDR1 SGHTA, CDR2 FQGNSA. In DNA, the CDR3 is TGTGCCAGCAGCCCCGGGACTAGGCGCACAGATACGCAGTATTTT. Translated: CASSPGTRRTDTQYF.

The chain employs TRBV19 and TRBJ2-5; 8 bases are a match to TRBD2. Trimming at V came to 6 bases and at J to 4 bases, leaving 4 bases not matched to a gene. Germline CDR1 and CDR2: LNHDA and SQIVND (reference sequence). This CDR3 region has 13 residues. CDR3 coding DNA: TGTGCCAGTAGGCGGGGGGAGGGAGAGACCCAGTACTTC. Encoded protein: CASRRGEGETQYF.

This clone has a single count. This chain uses TRBV30 with TRBJ2-7; TRBD1 agrees at 7 bases. In germline, CDR1 is GTSNPN, CDR2 SVGIG (reference sequence). V trimming: 2 bases; J trimming: 4 bases; junction bases outside the gene matches: 11. This CDR3 spans 15 amino acids. In DNA form, the CDR3 reads TGTGCCTGGAGTAAACGAGGGGGCCACGGGTACGAGCAGTACTTC. It encodes CAWSKRGGHGYEQYF.

The chain has TRBV29-1 and TRBJ2-7; no definite D call. V was shortened by 1 base and J by 0 bases, with 13 bases between the two germline ends. Germline V lookup: CDR1 SQVTM, CDR2 ANQGSEA. The CDR3 is 15 residues long. The CDR3 nucleotides are TGCAGCGTTGAAGGAGCGAGTGGAAGCTCCTACGAGCAGTACTTC. Translated: CSVEGASGSSYEQYF.

The chain carries TRBV19 and TRBJ1-2; D is ambiguous. V lost 1 base and J 4 bases, leaving 10 bases between the germline ends. Looked up from germline, CDR1 is LNHDA and CDR2 is SQIVND (reference sequence). The CDR3 spans 14 residues. CDR3 in amino acids: CASSIGTSTYGYTF. The CDR3 nucleotides read TGTGCCAGTAGTATAGGAACATCAACCTATGGCTACACCTTC. The entire variable domain, with the rest obtained from reference TRBV19 and TRBJ1-2, is as follows: DGGITQSPKYLFRKEGQNVTLSCEQNLNHDAMYWYRQDPGQGLRLIYYSQIVNDFQKGDIAEGYSVSREKKESFPLTVTSAQKNPTAFYLCASSIGTSTYGYTFGSGTRLTVV.